This T cell receptor (beta chain) is from a study of T cells of healthy individuals. This clonotype was recorded many times. TCRdb itself ran the 5' RACE reads through MiXCR, one entry per CDR3 protein. Among fewer than 75,000 distinct CDR3 sequences listed, 16% were seen once. The receptor was derived from a human donor in good health.

DNA for the CDR3: TGCAGCGTTGAAAAGCGGGGGGGCCTATCCGGGGAGCTGTTTTTT. It specifies CSVEKRGGLSGELFF. The genes are TRBV29-1 and TRBJ2-2; 10 bases fit TRBD2. The CDR3 extends over 15 amino acids. V gave up 2 bases and J gave up 6 bases; unmatched junction bases: 6. CDR1 is SQVTM, CDR2 ANQGSEA, per germline.